Presented here are 14 T cell receptor beta chains from one specimen sequenced in a study of CD8 T cells in ankylosing spondylitis. Study conclusions and caveats: Ankylosing spondylitis blood appeared to be characterized by a TCR beta motif of about 8 highly homologous variants.

TCRdb itself ran the 5' RACE reads through MiXCR, one entry per CDR3 protein. The data show 650,000 to 800,000 distinct CDR3 sequences, with roughly 20% seen just once and 15% to 20% held by the top ten. Their target antigens are unknown. The sequencing input was blood, either unsorted or a sorted T cell fraction (not recorded which). The receptors shown here come from a male donor with ankylosing spondylitis.

This clonotype was seen a few times. The chain has TRBV9 and TRBJ1-1, with D possibly TRBD1 on 6 matching bases. CDR3 length: 14 amino acids. Per the germline V gene, CDR1 is SGDLS and CDR2 is YYNGEE. V lost 0 bases and J lost 4, with 10 bases in between. CDR3 nucleotides: TGTGCCAGCAGCGTAGGGGCCAGGGGCACTGAAGCTTTCTTT. Amino acid sequence: CASSVGARGTEAFF.

There are many counts of this clonotype. V is TRBV20-1 and J is TRBJ1-2; D might be TRBD1 (5 bases). V gave up 6 bases and J gave up 4 bases, with 9 bases separating them. The CDR3 length is 11 residues. Germline assignment: CDR1 DFQATT and CDR2 SNEGSKA (reference sequence). The CDR3 region is CSARVGYGYTF. The CDR3 bases are TGCAGTGCCAGGGTGGGCTATGGCTACACCTTC.

This rearrangement joins TRBV19 to TRBJ1-1, with 7 bases aligning to TRBD1. V was clipped by 8 bases and J by 10 bases; unmatched bases: 25. CDR1 is LNHDA and CDR2 is SQIVND in the germline V gene (reference sequence). The CDR3 is 17 residues long. The CDR3 coding sequence is TGTGCCAGTGGGATGAGAGAGGGGGCGCCTATGCGGGGTGGAGCTTTCTTT. Encoded protein: CASGMREGAPMRGGAFF. The full variable domain, with the rest looked up from reference TRBV19 and TRBJ1-1, is DGGITQSPKYLFRKEGQNVTLSCEQNLNHDAMYWYRQDPGQGLRLIYYSQIVNDFQKGDIAEGYSVSREKKESFPLTVTSAQKNPTAFYLCASGMREGAPMRGGAFFGQGTRLTVV.

In this sample, this clonotype turned up a few times. This sequence joins TRBV5-6 and TRBJ2-2; no definite D call. Germline lookup yields CDR1 SGHDT and CDR2 YYEEEE. The CDR3 loop spans 15 amino acids. Between the trimmed V and J ends, which lost 5 bases and 5 bases, there was a span of 16 bases. The CDR3 region has the DNA TGTGCCAGCAGAACCGCTCGTGAATGGACCGGGGAGCTGTTTTTT. Translating gives CASRTAREWTGELFF. Combining the CDR3 with reference TRBV5-6 and TRBJ2-2 gives the whole variable domain DAGVTQSPTHLIKTRGQQVTLRCSPKSGHDTVSWYQQALGQGPQFIFQYYEEEERQRGNFPDRFSGHQFPNYSSELNVNALLLGDSALYLCASRTAREWTGELFFGEGSRLTVL.

The genes are TRBV10-3 and TRBJ1-6; D remains ambiguous. Deletions cut 3 bases from V and 6 bases from J, with 6 bases between. The CDR3 contains 13 residues. Per germline, CDR1 ENHRY and CDR2 SYGVKD. CDR3 sequence: CAISDSFNSPLHF. DNA for the CDR3: TGTGCCATCAGTGACAGCTTTAATTCACCCCTCCACTTT.

This rearrangement joins TRBV6-6 to TRBJ2-5; 7 bases align to TRBD2. CDR1 and CDR2 from the germline V gene are MNHNY and SVGAGI (reference sequence). V shed 8 bases, J shed 5 bases, and the junction held 8 bases outside the gene matches. The CDR3 is 13 residues long. The CDR3 sequence: CASYLGGEETQYF. The CDR3 DNA follows: TGTGCCAGCTACCTGGGGGGGGAGGAGACCCAGTACTTC.

This rearrangement joins TRBV18 to TRBJ1-2; TRBD1 might be the D (6 bases). Germline CDR1 reads KGHSH; CDR2 reads LQKENI. The CDR3 runs to 13 residues. V was shortened by 3 bases and J by 7 bases, with 12 bases between the two germline ends. The CDR3 protein is CASSPRTDSGYTF. The CDR3 nucleotides are TGTGCCAGCTCACCCCGTACGGACAGTGGCTACACCTTC.

The sample holds a few counts of this clonotype. This chain uses TRBV15 with TRBJ1-1; 7 bases fit TRBD1. The ends lost 11 bases at V and 0 bases at J; junction bases unmatched: 6. Germline CDR1 is LNHNV and CDR2 is YYDKDF (reference sequence). The CDR3 is 13 amino acids. CDR3 residues: CAAGTAMNTEAFF. The DNA for the CDR3 is TGTGCCGCCGGGACAGCCATGAACACTGAAGCTTTCTTT.

In this sample, this clonotype turned up a few times. The chain employs TRBV25-1 and TRBJ2-7, with TRBD1 as a possible D gene (7 bases). In germline, CDR1 is MGHDK, CDR2 SYGVNS. V dropped 7 bases and J dropped 4 bases, with 17 bases sitting between them. The CDR3 is 14 residues long. CDR3 bases: TGTGCCAGCATGGCCAGGGGGGTAAAGTACGAGCAGTACTTC. Translation gives CASMARGVKYEQYF.

The rearrangement uses TRBV5-1 and TRBJ1-1; 7 nucleotides line up with TRBD1. The V gene end was trimmed by 0 bases and the J gene end by 5 bases; junction bases not matched to a gene: 7. CDR3 size: 15 residues. Per the germline V gene, CDR1 is SGHRS and CDR2 is YFSETQ. The CDR3 region is CASSLVGTGVTEAFF. In DNA, the CDR3 is TGCGCCAGCAGCTTGGTAGGCACAGGGGTAACTGAAGCTTTCTTT.

The chain links TRBV30 to TRBJ1-2; D remains unclear. CDR3 length equals 14 residues. Germline V lookup: CDR1 GTSNPN, CDR2 SVGIG (reference sequence). With 0 bases removed from V and 7 bases from J, the gap between germline ends came to 15 bases. This chain's CDR3 is CAWSVISRLGGYTF. CDR3 DNA sequence: TGTGCCTGGAGTGTAATATCCCGACTAGGTGGCTACACCTTC. The variable domain in full, with the rest retrieved from reference TRBV30 and TRBJ1-2, is SQTIHQWPATLVQPVGSPLSLECTVEGTSNPNLYWYRQAAGRGLQLLFYSVGIGQISSEVPQNLSASRPQDRQFILSSKKLLLSDSGFYLCAWSVISRLGGYTFGSGTRLTVV.

The sample holds a few counts of this clonotype. The chain links TRBV7-9 to TRBJ2-1; D unclear. The V gene's germline CDR1 is SEHNR and CDR2 FQNEAQ (reference sequence). The V end lost 3 bases, the J end lost 8 bases, and 14 bases lay between the germline ends. This CDR3 region has 14 residues. The CDR3 DNA reads as TGTGCCAGCAGCTTGTCCGTGGTTATAGATGAGCAGTTCTTC. Translated: CASSLSVVIDEQFF.

The rearrangement uses TRBV2 and TRBJ2-3; 11 nucleotides align to TRBD2. The length of the CDR3 is 15 residues. Per germline, CDR1 SNHLY and CDR2 FYNNEI. V trimming: 7 bases; J trimming: 3 bases; junction bases outside the gene matches: 6. The CDR3 spells CASKLAGGRTDTQYF. DNA for the CDR3: TGTGCCAGCAAATTAGCGGGAGGGCGAACAGATACGCAGTATTTT.

This clonotype was seen repeatedly, ten times or more. The gene calls are TRBV7-2 and TRBJ2-3; TRBD1 matches 11 bases. Germline V gives CDR1 SGHTA, CDR2 FQGNSA. The CDR3 loop spans 15 amino acids. The trim removed 3 bases at V and 3 bases at J, leaving 2 bases unmatched. This chain's CDR3 is CASSFGQGATDTQYF. The CDR3 region has the DNA TGTGCCAGCAGCTTCGGACAGGGGGCGACAGATACGCAGTATTTT. Full variable domain (rest looked up from reference TRBV7-2 and TRBJ2-3): GAGVSQSPSNKVTEKGKDVELRCDPISGHTALYWYRQSLGQGLEFLIYFQGNSAPDKSGLPSDRFSAERTGGSVSTLTIQRTQQEDSAVYLCASSFGQGATDTQYFGPGTRLTVL.